This TCR beta chain was retrieved from a study of radiotherapy plus CTLA-4 blockade in lung cancer. Germline loops: CDR1 SGHRS, CDR2 YFSETQ. This CDR3 is built from 15 residues. V was shortened by 0 bases and J by 8 bases, with 14 bases between the two germline ends. Whole-study results and caveats: The authors reported that early blood T cell clone dynamics, with interferon-beta, best predicted response. Radiotherapy plus ipilimumab was followed by expansion in blood of tumor-derived TCR clones.

With respect to this clone: The target antigen is unknown.

Assay: immunoSEQ multiplex PCR; the TCRdb copy retains only in-frame clones and omits some. The sample comprises roughly 68,000 clones, 78% of which are singletons, and about 6.6% rests with the top ten. People whose metastatic non-small-cell lung cancer was chemo-refractory got focal radiation along with CTLA-4 blockade by ipilimumab. This rearrangement joins TRBV5-1 to TRBJ1-4; weak D call: TRBD1 (5 bases). The clonotype was recovered from a human donor with non-small cell lung cancer who had a complete response to radiotherapy plus ipilimumab. The source was peripheral blood, collected from a patient treated with radiotherapy plus ipilimumab. The CDR3 reads CASSLGSGVSEKLFF. DNA of the CDR3: TGCGCCAGCAGCTTGGGTTCGGGGGTCTCCGAAAAACTGTTTTTT.